Listed here is a single T cell receptor beta chain. This specimen comes from a study of blood T cell repertoires in COVID-19. V shed 8 bases and J 4 bases; nucleotides not matched to a gene: 13. CDR1 is SGHRS, CDR2 YFSETQ, per germline. There are 15 residues in the CDR3. The protocol was immunoSEQ multiplex PCR, while the TCRdb copy is restricted to in-frame clones and leaves out a portion. The sample lists roughly 150,000 clones; over 75% were seen once. This clonotype was sampled from a human donor in a cohort sampled during active COVID-19. Sequenced material: peripheral blood. The chain links TRBV5-1 to TRBJ2-3; 7 positions agree with TRBD2. DNA for the CDR3: TGCGCCAGTAAATGGGGAGGGCTTGAGGCAGATACGCAGTATTTT. It is translated as CASKWGGLEADTQYF. Full variable domain (outside the CDR3, taken from reference TRBV5-1 and TRBJ2-3): KAGVTQTPRYLIKTRGQQVTLSCSPISGHRSVSWYQQTPGQGLQFLFEYFSETQRNKGNFPGRFSGRQFSNSRSEMNVSTLELGDSALYLCASKWGGLEADTQYFGPGTRLTVL.